This TCR beta chain was documented in a study of T cell repertoires in cytomegalovirus infection. TCRdb re-derived calls from the reads in MiXCR, one entry per CDR3 protein. The sample has some 390,000 distinct CDR3 sequences, 18% seen once. The CDR3 extends over 13 amino acids. V lost 3 bases, J lost 4 bases, and 10 bases lay in between. The rearrangement uses TRBV12-3 or TRBV12-4 and TRBJ2-7; perhaps TRBD1 as D (5 bases). Sequencing input: PBMCs. This receptor was obtained from a human donor in good health (CMV status not recorded). Some clones in this sample may be carry-over from other donors' samples. In DNA, the CDR3 is TGTGCCAGCAGTTTCGCCAGGGTGTACGAGCAGTACTTC. This gives the protein CASSFARVYEQYF.